The 18 T cell receptor beta chains presented below share a single source sample, sequenced in a study of blood T cells in healthy people across ages. It was with a sample-barcoded 5' primer and a J-beta primer mix that a second PCR of roughly 7 to 12 cycles was run. TCRdb reanalysed the 5' RACE reads using MiXCR and keeps one entry per CDR3 protein. The data show about 1,000,000 distinct CDR3 sequences, with 40% to 55% seen just once and approximately 17% held by the top ten. The sequenced sample was blood. These receptors were obtained from a woman aged 55-75 years in good health.

There are a few counts of this clonotype. J is TRBJ2-7 and V is TRBV20-1; 7 nucleotides agree with TRBD2. This CDR3 has 14 amino acids. Germline assignment: CDR1 DFQATT and CDR2 SNEGSKA (reference sequence). The trim removed 1 base at V and 2 bases at J, leaving 5 bases unmatched. The CDR3 DNA follows: TGCAGTGCTAGAGGCGGGAGTTCCCCCTACGAGCAGTACTTC. Translating it yields CSARGGSSPYEQYF.

A note on this clonotype: One junction end does not reproduce the germline sequence, and a read error may be involved. The chain combines TRBV15 with TRBJ1-5; maybe TRBD1 (5 bases). The germline V gene has CDR1 LNHNV and CDR2 YYDKDF (reference sequence). CDR3 length: 13 amino acids. CDR3 protein: CATGGISNQPRHF. The CDR3 DNA is TGTGCCACCGGGGGAATCAGCAATCAGCCCCGGCATTTT.

The gene calls are TRBV6-5 and TRBJ2-1; D tentatively reads TRBD1 or TRBD2 (5 bases each). The germline gives CDR1 MNHEY, CDR2 SVGAGI. Trimming removed 3 bases at V and 11 bases at J, with 14 bases between. The CDR3 is 13 residues long. The CDR3 here is CASSYRRDDKQFF. DNA for the CDR3: TGTGCCAGCAGTTATAGACGGGACGATAAGCAGTTCTTC.

This clonotype was detected only a few times. The gene calls are TRBV7-2 and TRBJ2-1; 10 bases map to TRBD2. The germline CDR1 and CDR2 sequences are SGHTA and FQGNSA. The CDR3 runs 13 residues. With 5 bases clipped from V and 13 bases from J, the junction kept 8 bases outside the gene matches. CDR3 bases: TGTGCCAGCAGCCTGGGACTAGCGCGTCCTCAGTTCTTC. Translating gives CASSLGLARPQFF.

This clonotype was recorded only once. V gene TRBV9 combines with J gene TRBJ2-6, with no clear D. Germline CDR1 reads SGDLS; CDR2 reads YYNGEE. The CDR3 covers 14 residues. V was cut by 0 bases and J by 5 bases, with 6 bases left in between. The CDR3 coding sequence is TGTGCCAGCAGCGTAGGGCTCCGGGCCAACGTCCTGACTTTC. This translates into CASSVGLRANVLTF.

This clonotype has just a few counts. The CDR3 sequence is CASKGVPTQETQYF. CDR3 bases: TGTGCCAGCAAGGGGGTCCCGACCCAAGAGACCCAGTACTTC. The V call is TRBV6-6, the J call TRBJ2-5; D perhaps matches TRBD1 (6 bases). Trimming stripped 7 bases from V and 1 base from J, with 13 bases between. Germline V lookup: CDR1 MNHNY, CDR2 SVGAGI (reference sequence). The CDR3 is 14 amino acids.

This sequence joins TRBV9 and TRBJ2-3; 14 bases align to TRBD2. This CDR3 has 16 amino acids. V lost 5 bases, J lost 5 bases, and 7 bases stayed unmatched. The germline V gene has CDR1 SGDLS and CDR2 YYNGEE. CDR3 DNA sequence: TGTGCCAGCAGTGTATCGGGACTAGCGGGAGTAGATACGCAGTATTTT. Translated: CASSVSGLAGVDTQYF.

The rearrangement joins TRBV20-1 to TRBJ1-5, with D perhaps matching TRBD1 (5 bases). V was shortened by 5 bases and J by 0 bases, with 20 bases between the two germline ends. Germline CDR1 DFQATT, CDR2 SNEGSKA (reference sequence). This CDR3 contains 17 residues. The CDR3 DNA sequence: TGCAGTGCTCTCCCGAAAGGGGCCGGATATAGCAATCAGCCCCAGCATTTT. Amino acids: CSALPKGAGYSNQPQHF.

The CDR3 nucleotides read TGCGCCAGCAGCAGAACTGAGGCACTCCAAGAGACCCAGTACTTC. Translating it yields CASSRTEALQETQYF. This rearrangement joins TRBV5-1 to TRBJ2-5; D remains ambiguous. The V gene's germline CDR1 is SGHRS and CDR2 YFSETQ. This CDR3 region has 15 residues. V was pared by 4 bases and J by 1 base, with 14 bases between.

The CDR3 coding sequence is TGTGCCAGCTCGACTATGGGAGGGAGGGCCTCGTACGAGCAGTACTTC. It is translated as CASSTMGGRASYEQYF. The chain carries TRBV18 and TRBJ2-7; 7 nucleotides agree with TRBD2. V lost 6 bases to trimming and J lost 4 bases; unmatched junction nucleotides: 15. This CDR3 region has 16 residues. CDR1 is KGHSH, CDR2 LQKENI, per germline.

In its sample, this clonotype was seen a few times. The V call is TRBV7-8, the J call TRBJ2-3, with 11 positions matching TRBD2. Germline V lookup: CDR1 SGHVS, CDR2 FQNEAQ. Trimming removed 9 bases from V and 3 bases from J; junction bases left unmatched: 8. The CDR3 has 15 residues. The CDR3 loop is CASTRRLAGTDTQYF. The CDR3, as DNA: TGTGCCAGTACACGTCGACTAGCGGGAACAGATACGCAGTATTTT.

V usage is TRBV4-1 and J usage is TRBJ2-1; possible D gene TRBD2, 5 bases. Germline V gene sequence: CDR1 MGHRA, CDR2 YSYEKL. Deletions cut 0 bases from V and 8 bases from J, with 17 bases between. This CDR3 contains 16 residues. CDR3 amino acids: CASSQELVLSGYEQFF. In DNA form, the CDR3 reads TGCGCCAGCAGCCAAGAGTTGGTCCTTTCGGGATATGAGCAGTTCTTC.

This clonotype was detected ten times or more. The rearrangement uses TRBV7-2 and TRBJ2-3; 7 positions match TRBD2. This CDR3 comprises 17 residues. V gave up 4 bases and J gave up 2 bases; unmatched junction bases: 12. Germline V gives CDR1 SGHTA, CDR2 FQGNSA. The CDR3 sequence is CASSSPLGGRATDTQYF. The CDR3 nucleotides are TGTGCCAGCAGCTCCCCCCTTGGCGGGAGAGCCACAGATACGCAGTATTTT.

This clonotype was detected a few times. The chain's CDR3 is CASSLKGGGTGELFF. The CDR3 nucleotides read TGTGCCAGCAGTTTAAAGGGCGGTGGCACCGGGGAGCTGTTTTTT. The V gene is TRBV12-3 or TRBV12-4, the J gene TRBJ2-2; D remains unclear. The CDR3 covers 15 residues. The V end lost 2 bases, the J end lost 4 bases, and 11 bases lay between the germline ends.

This clonotype was observed at least ten times. CDR3 sequence reads: CASSVGDSLYNEQFF. CDR3 nucleotides: TGTGCCAGCAGCGTGGGGGACAGCCTCTACAATGAGCAGTTCTTC. This chain uses TRBV9 with TRBJ2-1, with 7 nucleotides matching TRBD1. CDR3 length: 15 residues. V lost 2 bases and J lost 3; bases outside the gene matches: 5. Germline assignment: CDR1 SGDLS and CDR2 YYNGEE.

This clonotype has just a few counts. The rearrangement uses TRBV5-1 and TRBJ1-4; a weak D match, TRBD1 (6 bases). Trimming removed 3 bases from V and 6 bases from J, with 15 bases in between. Looked up from germline, CDR1 is SGHRS and CDR2 is YFSETQ. This CDR3 region has 15 residues. CDR3: CASSSDSFKDEKLFF. The CDR3 coding sequence is TGCGCCAGCAGCTCGGACAGCTTTAAGGATGAAAAACTGTTTTTT.

The chain uses TRBV24-1 and TRBJ1-2, with D unclear. The V end was cut by 3 bases, the J end by 4 bases, with 8 bases between. This CDR3 contains 13 residues. From germline, CDR1 is KGHDR and CDR2 SFDVKD. The CDR3 here is CATSDPDGYGYTF. CDR3 DNA: TGTGCCACCAGTGATCCTGACGGCTATGGCTACACCTTC.

This clonotype was counted a few times. The chain employs TRBV10-2 and TRBJ2-7; either TRBD1 or TRBD2 may fit D (5 bases each). This CDR3 is built from 13 residues. Germline V lookup: CDR1 WSHSY, CDR2 SAAADI. V lost 6 bases, J lost 7 bases, and 16 bases lay in between. DNA of the CDR3: TGCGCCAGCAGCCCGGGACCTTCGGGGGAGCAGTACTTC. Translation gives CASSPGPSGEQYF.